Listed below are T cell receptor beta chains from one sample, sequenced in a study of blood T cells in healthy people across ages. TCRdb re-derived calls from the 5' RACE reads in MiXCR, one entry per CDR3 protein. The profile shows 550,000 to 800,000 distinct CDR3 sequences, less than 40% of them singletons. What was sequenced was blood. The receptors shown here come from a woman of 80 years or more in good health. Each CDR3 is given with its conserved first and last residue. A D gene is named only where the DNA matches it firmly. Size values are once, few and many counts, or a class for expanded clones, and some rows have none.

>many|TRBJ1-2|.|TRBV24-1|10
CATTESGYTF
TGTGCCACCACCGAGAGTGGCTACACCTTC
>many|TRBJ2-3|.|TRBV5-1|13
CASSNPVEDTQYF
TGCGCCAGCAGCAACCCCGTCGAAGATACGCAGTATTTT
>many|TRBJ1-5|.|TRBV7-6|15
CASSTNRGLNQPQHF
TGTGCCAGCAGTACCAATAGGGGCCTCAATCAGCCCCAGCATTTT
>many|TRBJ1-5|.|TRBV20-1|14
CSARDLTLVQPQHF
TGCAGTGCTAGAGATTTGACGTTGGTTCAGCCCCAGCATTTT
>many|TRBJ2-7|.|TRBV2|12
CATRGAAYEQYF
TGTGCCACCCGAGGGGCGGCCTACGAGCAGTACTTC
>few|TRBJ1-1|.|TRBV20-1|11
CSAPGITEAFF
TGCAGTGCCCCCGGGATTACTGAAGCTTTCTTT
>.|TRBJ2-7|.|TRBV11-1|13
CASKRTGSYEQYF
TGTGCCAGCAAGCGCACAGGGTCCTACGAGCAGTACTTC
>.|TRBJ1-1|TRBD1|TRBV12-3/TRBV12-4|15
CASSSAGTGRTEAFF
TGTGCCAGCAGTAGCGCCGGGACAGGAAGAACTGAAGCTTTCTTT
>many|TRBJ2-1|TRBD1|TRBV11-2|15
CASSLGATGVNEQFF
TGTGCCAGCAGCTTAGGGGCGACAGGGGTAAATGAGCAGTTCTTC
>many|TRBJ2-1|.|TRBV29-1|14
CSVEKSPVGNEQFF
TGCAGCGTTGAAAAGTCGCCCGTGGGGAATGAGCAGTTCTTC
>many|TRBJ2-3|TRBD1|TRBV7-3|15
CASSRTGIDTDTQYF
TGTGCCAGCAGCCGGACAGGGATTGACACAGATACGCAGTATTTT
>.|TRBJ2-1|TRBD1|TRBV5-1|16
CASSIPRGPSYNEQFF
TGCGCCAGCAGCATTCCCAGGGGGCCGTCCTACAATGAGCAGTTCTTC
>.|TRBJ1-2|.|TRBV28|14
CASSLRDGIYGYTF
TGTGCCAGCAGTCTAAGGGACGGTATCTATGGCTACACCTTC